This T cell receptor (beta chain) emerged from a study of blood T cell repertoires in COVID-19. This clone appeared a single time. As handled by the study authors: Using reference gene primer amplification, nucleated cell counts were estimated. Assay: immunoSEQ multiplex PCR; the TCRdb copy retains only in-frame clones and omits some. D and trimming come from the DNA, and the V and J calls and clone size come from that table. Of around 200,000 clones listed, about 88% are singletons. This CDR3 comprises 14 residues. CDR1 is SEHNR and CDR2 is FQNEAQ in the germline V gene (reference sequence). Trimming pared 6 bases from V and 5 bases from J, leaving 16 bases between. The participants were between roughly 18 and 100 years old and came from about two dozen US areas. Participants had their cohort set by participant-reported clinical history. Cohort 3 recovered donors had two negative PCRs, clearance, or symptom resolution.

J is TRBJ2-5 and V is TRBV7-9; D is possibly TRBD1 (6 bases). The clonotype comes from a woman in her twenties or thirties who had recovered from COVID-19. The sample was PBMCs or T cells enriched from blood (not recorded which). In DNA form, the CDR3 reads TGTGCCAGCAGTGTGATGGGGGCAGGTGAGACCCAGTACTTC. It translates to CASSVMGAGETQYF.